The present TCR beta chain was sequenced within a study of control samples from healthy donors and cancer patients. Trimming removed 3 bases from V and 6 bases from J, with 5 bases in between. There are 11 residues in the CDR3. The protocol was immunoSEQ multiplex PCR, while the TCRdb copy is restricted to in-frame clones and leaves out a portion. The sample comprises more than 5,500 clones, 70% to 90% of which are singletons, and approximately 6.6% rests with the top ten. The chain employs TRBV23-1 and TRBJ2-5; D unclear. TRBV23-1 is treated as an ORF (open reading frame) with a function not yet certain. Material: formalin-fixed, paraffin-embedded tissue. The TCR comes from a female donor with lung cancer. The CDR3 coding sequence is TGCGCCAGCAGTCACAAGAAGACCCAGTACTTC. It codes for CASSHKKTQYF.